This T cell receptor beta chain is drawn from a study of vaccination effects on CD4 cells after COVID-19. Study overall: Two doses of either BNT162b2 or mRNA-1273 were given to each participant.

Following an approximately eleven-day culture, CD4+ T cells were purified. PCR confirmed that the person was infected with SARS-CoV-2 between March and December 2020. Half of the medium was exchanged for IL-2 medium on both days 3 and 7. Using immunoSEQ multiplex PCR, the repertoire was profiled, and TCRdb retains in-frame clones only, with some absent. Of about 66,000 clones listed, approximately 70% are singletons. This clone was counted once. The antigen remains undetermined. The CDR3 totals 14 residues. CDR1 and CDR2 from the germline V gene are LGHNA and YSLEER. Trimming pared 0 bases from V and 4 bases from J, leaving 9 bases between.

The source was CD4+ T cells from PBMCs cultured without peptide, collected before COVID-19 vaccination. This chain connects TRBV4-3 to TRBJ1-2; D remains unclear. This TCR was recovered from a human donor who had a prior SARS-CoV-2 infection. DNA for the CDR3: TGCGCCAGCAGCCAAGAGGAGGGCTCCTATGGCTACACCTTC. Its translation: CASSQEEGSYGYTF.